Below, 32 T cell receptor beta chains from the same sample are listed, as sequenced in a study of identical twins. Via MiXCR, TCRdb re-called the 5' RACE reads, giving one row per CDR3 protein. The sample shows some 790,000 distinct CDR3 sequences, roughly 18% of them seen only once. These records were also assigned to another study, of T cells expressing NK-cell markers.

Sequencing was performed on PBMCs. These receptors originate from a woman aged 18-29 years in good health.

V usage is TRBV6-2 or TRBV6-3 and J usage is TRBJ2-7; 10 bases are shared with TRBD2. Germline trimming cut 2 bases from V and 7 bases from J; bases unmatched to any gene: 8. This CDR3 contains 15 residues. Germline assignment: CDR1 MNHEY and CDR2 SVGEGT. CDR3 sequence reads: CASSYSPAGGGEQYF. The CDR3, as DNA: TGTGCCAGCAGTTACAGTCCAGCGGGAGGGGGGGAGCAGTACTTC.

This clonotype has only a few counts. This chain joins TRBV6-5 and TRBJ2-1; 9 bases align to TRBD2. The CDR3 spans 16 residues. Germline CDR1 MNHEY, CDR2 SVGAGI. After removal of 0 bases from V and 5 bases from J, the junction contained 5 bases not matched to a gene. Written as DNA, the CDR3 is TGTGCCAGCAGTTACTCGAGAGCGGGGGGTGACAATGAGCAGTTCTTC. Amino acid sequence: CASSYSRAGGDNEQFF.

The rearrangement joins TRBV12-3 or TRBV12-4 to TRBJ2-4; D unclear. Trimming shortened V by 4 bases and J by 0 bases, and 10 bases separated the two germline ends. The length of the CDR3 is 15 residues. The CDR3: CASSSQGIAKNIQYF. The CDR3 nucleotides read TGTGCCAGCAGTTCACAAGGAATAGCCAAAAACATTCAGTACTTC.

This clonotype was picked up a small number of times. CDR3 DNA: TGTGCCAGCAGTTACCCGTACAAGAATAAACTAGCGGGAGGCCACAGCTCCTACAATGAGCAGTTCTTC. Translating gives CASSYPYKNKLAGGHSSYNEQFF. The chain joins TRBV6-2 or TRBV6-3 to TRBJ2-1; TRBD2 matches 12 bases. Germline CDR1 is MNHEY and CDR2 is SVGEGT. V lost 2 bases and J lost 0; bases outside the gene matches: 20. The CDR3 spans 23 residues.

This clonotype was recorded many times. The chain uses TRBV29-1 and TRBJ2-5, with D possibly being TRBD2 (5 bases). The CDR3 has 13 residues. The V and J ends lost 6 bases and 1 base respectively, with 12 bases between them. The V gene's germline CDR1 is SQVTM and CDR2 ANQGSEA. As DNA, the CDR3 is TGCAGCGTGACCCACAGCGGCCAAGAGACCCAGTACTTC. Residues: CSVTHSGQETQYF.

This clonotype has more than one count but fewer than ten. This rearrangement joins TRBV6-1 to TRBJ2-5; possibly TRBD1 or TRBD2 for D (5 bases each). The CDR3 contains 15 residues. CDR1 is MNHNS, CDR2 SASEGT, per germline. With 5 bases removed from V and 7 bases from J, the gap between germline ends came to 20 bases. CDR3 in amino acids: CASSPGPGAYGTQYF. CDR3 coding DNA: TGTGCCAGCAGTCCGGGACCCGGGGCGTACGGGACCCAGTACTTC.

This chain links TRBV19 with TRBJ2-7, with D possibly matching TRBD2 (6 bases). CDR1 is LNHDA, CDR2 SQIVND, per germline (reference sequence). CDR3 length: 12 residues. Trimming took off 3 bases at V and 5 bases at J, with 8 bases between the two ends. The DNA of the CDR3 is TGTGCCAGTAGTATCGGCGGGGACGAGCAGTACTTC. Its protein product is CASSIGGDEQYF.

The chain links TRBV12-3 or TRBV12-4 to TRBJ2-7, with no clear D. This CDR3 is built from 14 residues. The V end was cut by 3 bases, the J end by 2 bases, with 11 bases between. The CDR3: CASSFSPGAYEQYF. Written as DNA, the CDR3 is TGTGCCAGCAGTTTCTCCCCGGGTGCCTACGAGCAGTACTTC.

The rearrangement joins TRBV20-1 to TRBJ1-1, with a possible D match to TRBD1 (6 bases). Germline V CDR1 and CDR2: DFQATT, SNEGSKA (reference sequence). This CDR3 is 17 amino acids long. V gave up 0 bases and J gave up 1 base, with 18 bases separating them. DNA for the CDR3: TGCAGTGCTAGAGATTGGGGCGGAGGGGGTCAGAACACTGAAGCTTTCTTT. It codes for CSARDWGGGGQNTEAFF.

Only a few counts were recorded for this clonotype. This chain joins TRBV7-9 and TRBJ2-7; D might be TRBD1 or TRBD2, each matching 5 bases. CDR1 and CDR2 from the germline V gene are SEHNR and FQNEAQ (reference sequence). There are 14 residues in the CDR3. Trimming stripped 5 bases from V and 0 bases from J, with 11 bases between. The CDR3 sequence is CASSPWGSSYEQYF. The CDR3 DNA reads as TGTGCCAGCAGCCCTTGGGGGAGCTCCTACGAGCAGTACTTC.

The gene calls are TRBV29-1 and TRBJ2-7; no firm D call. This CDR3 is 12 amino acids long. The germline gives CDR1 SQVTM, CDR2 ANQGSEA. Deletions cut 5 bases from V and 0 bases from J, with 8 bases between. CDR3 loop: CSVRISSYEQYF. In DNA form, the CDR3 reads TGCAGCGTTAGGATCAGCTCCTACGAGCAGTACTTC.

This chain uses TRBV6-5 with TRBJ2-7; TRBD1 agrees at 11 bases. The CDR3 totals 15 residues. V trimming: 4 bases; J trimming: 2 bases; junction bases outside the gene matches: 4. The germline gives CDR1 MNHEY, CDR2 SVGAGI. The CDR3 bases are TGTGCCAGCAGTTCCCGGGACAGGGGGACCTACGAGCAGTACTTC. Translation gives CASSSRDRGTYEQYF.

The J gene is TRBJ2-4, the V gene TRBV6-5, with D maybe TRBD1 (5 bases). Germline V gives CDR1 MNHEY, CDR2 SVGAGI. Trimming took off 4 bases at V and 3 bases at J, with 19 bases between the two ends. The CDR3 consists of 17 residues. CDR3 loop: CASSSGIGREGKNIQYF. DNA for the CDR3: TGTGCCAGCAGTTCGGGTATTGGCAGGGAAGGCAAAAACATTCAGTACTTC.

The chain employs TRBV12-3 or TRBV12-4 and TRBJ1-6, with unresolved D. Trimming shortened V by 2 bases and J by 8 bases, and 4 bases separated the two germline ends. The CDR3 has 12 residues. CDR3 sequence (DNA): TGTGCCAGCAGTTTAAGGGATTCACCCCTCCACTTT. Protein sequence: CASSLRDSPLHF.

In its sample, this clonotype was seen a few times. The chain recombines TRBV20-1 with TRBJ2-3; TRBD2 matches 7 bases. V was clipped by 6 bases and J by 0 bases; unmatched bases: 12. Per germline, CDR1 DFQATT and CDR2 SNEGSKA (reference sequence). This CDR3 has 16 residues. The CDR3 spells CSAKVAGPGSTDTQYF. For the CDR3, the DNA is TGCAGTGCAAAGGTAGCGGGCCCGGGGAGCACAGATACGCAGTATTTT.

This clonotype was picked up a small number of times. This chain connects TRBV15 to TRBJ1-2; D ambiguous. V dropped 0 bases and J dropped 1 base, with 3 bases sitting between them. Germline V gene sequence: CDR1 LNHNV, CDR2 YYDKDF (reference sequence). There are 13 residues in the CDR3. Here the CDR3 reads CATSRDHNYGYTF. Written as DNA, the CDR3 is TGTGCCACCAGCAGAGATCATAACTATGGCTACACCTTC.

The gene calls are TRBV6-1 and TRBJ1-6, with a tentative D call TRBD1 (6 bases). Germline V gene data show CDR1 as MNHNS and CDR2 as SASEGT. Trimming took off 6 bases at V and 9 bases at J, with 15 bases between the two ends. CDR3 length: 14 amino acids. This chain's CDR3 is CASRGAHQGSPLHF. The CDR3 coding sequence is TGTGCCAGCAGGGGGGCCCACCAGGGTTCACCCCTCCACTTT.

A few counts support this clonotype. This rearrangement joins TRBV7-6 to TRBJ2-1; possibly TRBD1 or TRBD2 for D (5 bases each). CDR1 is SGHVS, CDR2 FNYEAQ, per germline. V gave up 1 base and J gave up 4 bases, with 11 bases separating them. This CDR3 comprises 15 residues. CDR3 nucleotides: TGTGCCAGCAGCTTAGATCCGGGGCCTTACAATGAGCAGTTCTTC. It codes for CASSLDPGPYNEQFF.

This sequence joins TRBV15 and TRBJ1-5; TRBD1 is a possible D gene (5 bases). Looked up from germline, CDR1 is LNHNV and CDR2 is YYDKDF (reference sequence). Trimming removed 8 bases at V and 7 bases at J, with 9 bases between. The CDR3 is made up of 11 amino acids. The CDR3 DNA sequence: TGTGCCACCGGTGGACAACAGCCCCAGCATTTT. It codes for CATGGQQPQHF.

This clonotype was observed a few times. The rearrangement uses TRBV7-2 and TRBJ2-3, with 9 bases matching TRBD2. J was trimmed by 3 bases and V by 4 bases; bases with no gene match: 2. The CDR3 loop spans 14 amino acids. Germline-derived CDR1 and CDR2 are SGHTA and FQGNSA. The CDR3 sequence is CASSSSGITDTQYF. The DNA of the CDR3 is TGTGCCAGCAGCTCTAGCGGGATAACAGATACGCAGTATTTT.

This clonotype has more than one count but fewer than ten. J is TRBJ2-7 and V is TRBV12-3 or TRBV12-4; D remains unclear. The CDR3 runs 14 residues. Trimming pared 5 bases from V and 0 bases from J, leaving 11 bases between. CDR3 residues: CASSQTPSSYEQYF. The CDR3 region has the DNA TGTGCCAGCAGTCAAACTCCAAGCTCCTACGAGCAGTACTTC.

The chain is built from TRBV12-3 or TRBV12-4 and TRBJ1-5, with TRBD1 as a possible D gene (5 bases). This CDR3 is 14 amino acids long. Trimming shortened V by 5 bases and J by 3 bases, and 11 bases separated the two germline ends. Here the CDR3 reads CASSETAHNQPQHF. The CDR3 DNA sequence: TGTGCCAGCAGTGAGACAGCTCACAATCAGCCCCAGCATTTT.

This clonotype was seen a handful of times. The chain recombines TRBV7-2 with TRBJ2-1; TRBD2 might be the D (6 bases). V lost 4 bases to trimming and J lost 0 bases, with 10 bases between them. The CDR3 is 15 residues long. Germline lookup yields CDR1 SGHTA and CDR2 FQGNSA. CDR3 bases: TGTGCCAGCAGCTGGAGGGCCGGCTCCTACAATGAGCAGTTCTTC. Translating gives CASSWRAGSYNEQFF.

This clonotype turned up a few times. The V gene is TRBV3-1, the J gene TRBJ2-4; D is possibly TRBD2 (5 bases). The ends were cut back, 4 bases at V and 9 bases at J, with 16 bases in the middle. The CDR3 extends over 14 amino acids. CDR1 is LGHDT and CDR2 is YNNKEL in the germline V gene (reference sequence). CDR3 in DNA: TGTGCCAGCAGCCGAGGACTGGATATAGCCATTCAGTACTTC. Translation: CASSRGLDIAIQYF.

The rearrangement links TRBV5-5 to TRBJ1-3, with D hard to call. There are 15 residues in the CDR3. Trimming took off 3 bases at V and 0 bases at J, with 10 bases between the two ends. CDR1 and CDR2 (germline): SGHKS, YYEKEE (reference sequence). The DNA for the CDR3 is TGTGCCAGCAGCTCCGAGGCCGTCTCTGGAAACACCATATATTTT. Residues: CASSSEAVSGNTIYF.

The sample holds a few counts of this clonotype. The V call is TRBV5-1, the J call TRBJ2-2; D might be TRBD2 (5 bases). The V end was cut by 2 bases, the J end by 2 bases, with 13 bases between. Germline-derived CDR1 and CDR2 are SGHRS and YFSETQ. This CDR3 spans 16 amino acids. CDR3 bases: TGCGCCAGCAGCTTAGTGAGGCTAGCCAACACCGGGGAGCTGTTTTTT. As protein: CASSLVRLANTGELFF.

The rearrangement uses TRBV27 and TRBJ2-7; TRBD2 is a possible D gene (5 bases). The length of the CDR3 is 15 residues. V shed 2 bases and J shed 1 base, with 12 bases lying between them. CDR1 and CDR2 (germline): MNHEY, SMNVEV (reference sequence). CDR3 sequence reads: CASSLTDSSSYEQYF. CDR3 sequence (DNA): TGTGCCAGCAGTTTAACGGACTCTTCTTCCTACGAGCAGTACTTC.

This clonotype was observed at least ten times. The rearrangement joins TRBV12-3 or TRBV12-4 to TRBJ1-1; D unresolved. The length of the CDR3 is 12 residues. Deletions cut 5 bases from V and 2 bases from J, with 6 bases between. CDR3 sequence reads: CASSRTNTEAFF. The CDR3 DNA reads TGTGCCAGCAGTCGGACCAACACTGAAGCTTTCTTT.

This clonotype was picked up a small number of times. This chain connects TRBV7-2 to TRBJ1-1, with no clear D. V lost 5 bases and J 2 bases, leaving 21 bases between the germline ends. Germline values: CDR1 SGHTA, CDR2 FQGNSA. This CDR3 is built from 17 residues. CDR3 region: CASSLLPRGNPNTEAFF. The CDR3 DNA is TGTGCCAGCAGCCTCCTCCCCCGGGGAAATCCTAACACTGAAGCTTTCTTT.

This clonotype was seen a few times. The gene calls are TRBV4-3 and TRBJ1-1; D is unresolved. With 3 bases removed from V and 1 base from J, the gap between germline ends came to 6 bases. Germline V lookup: CDR1 LGHNA, CDR2 YSLEER. This CDR3 comprises 13 residues. The CDR3 sequence is CASSHGRNTEAFF. CDR3 DNA sequence: TGCGCCAGCAGCCACGGACGGAACACTGAAGCTTTCTTT.

This clonotype was seen repeatedly, ten times or more. V usage is TRBV6-1 and J usage is TRBJ1-1; 7 positions agree with TRBD1. This CDR3 is 13 amino acids long. CDR1 is MNHNS and CDR2 is SASEGT in the germline V gene. Trimming cost V 6 bases and J 3 bases; bases outside gene matches: 4. CDR3 loop: CASRSQGDTEAFF. CDR3 DNA: TGTGCCAGCAGAAGCCAGGGGGACACTGAAGCTTTCTTT.

Only a few counts were recorded for this clonotype. The gene calls are TRBV15 and TRBJ1-5; D uncertain. CDR3 size: 14 residues. CDR1 is LNHNV, CDR2 YYDKDF, per germline (reference sequence). The V end was cut by 9 bases, the J end by 6 bases, with 18 bases between. CDR3 protein: CATEKRKSGQPQHF. The CDR3 DNA is TGTGCCACTGAAAAAAGAAAAAGTGGTCAGCCCCAGCATTTT.